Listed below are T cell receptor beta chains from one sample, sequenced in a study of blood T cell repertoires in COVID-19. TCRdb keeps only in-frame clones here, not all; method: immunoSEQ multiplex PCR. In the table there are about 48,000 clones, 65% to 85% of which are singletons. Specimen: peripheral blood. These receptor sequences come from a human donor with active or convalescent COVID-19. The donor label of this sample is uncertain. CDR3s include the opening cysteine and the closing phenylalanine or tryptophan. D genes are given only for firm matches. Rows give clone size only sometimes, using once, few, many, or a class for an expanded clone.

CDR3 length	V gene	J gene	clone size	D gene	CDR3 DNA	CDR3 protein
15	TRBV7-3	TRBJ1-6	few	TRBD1	TGTGCCAGCAGCTTAAGTTCTGACAGGGCTTCACCCCTCCACTTT	CASSLSSDRASPLHF
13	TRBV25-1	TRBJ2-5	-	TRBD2	TGTGCCACAGAGGGAGGGCTAGGAGAGACCCAGTACTTC	CATEGGLGETQYF
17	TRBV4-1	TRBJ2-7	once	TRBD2	TGCGCCAGCAGCCAAGATTCCCAGCGGGAGGTCTCCTACGAGCAGTACTTC	CASSQDSQREVSYEQYF
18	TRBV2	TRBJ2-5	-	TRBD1	TGTGCCAGCAGCGTTAACCCAGACAGGGGGACGGGACAAGAGACCCAGTACTTC	CASSVNPDRGTGQETQYF
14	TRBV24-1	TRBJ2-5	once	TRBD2	TGTGCCACGGGACTAGCGGGGGACCAAGAGACCCAGTACTTC	CATGLAGDQETQYF
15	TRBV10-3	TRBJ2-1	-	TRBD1	TGTGCCATCAGAGGACAGGGTGGCAGGGATAATGAGCAGTTCTTC	CAIRGQGGRDNEQFF
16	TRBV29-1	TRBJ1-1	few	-	TGCAGCGTTTCAGGGGACACAGGGCGGGCGAACACTGAAGCTTTCTTT	CSVSGDTGRANTEAFF
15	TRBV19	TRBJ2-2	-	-	TGTGCCAGTAGTATACCCTATTTGTACACCGGGGAGCTGTTTTTT	CASSIPYLYTGELFF
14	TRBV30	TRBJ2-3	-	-	TGTGCCTGGGGAGTGGCTAGCGTGGCAGATACGCAGTATTTT	CAWGVASVADTQYF
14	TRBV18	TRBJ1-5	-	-	TGTGCTAGCTCCCAAGGAACAGGGAATCAGCCCCAGCATTTT	CASSQGTGNQPQHF
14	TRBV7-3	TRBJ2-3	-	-	TGTGCCAGCAGCTCCCGACAGCACACAGATACGCAGTATTTT	CASSSRQHTDTQYF
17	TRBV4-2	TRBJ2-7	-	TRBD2	TGTGCCAGCAGCCAAGATTCCCCCCAGCGGGGTTTCTACGAGCAGTACTTC	CASSQDSPQRGFYEQYF
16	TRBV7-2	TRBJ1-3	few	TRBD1	TGTGCCAGCAGCCTTTGGACAGGACGAGGTGGAAACACCATATATTTT	CASSLWTGRGGNTIYF
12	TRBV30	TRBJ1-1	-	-	TGTGCCTGGAGCGAGGGCGGAACTGAAGCTTTCTTT	CAWSEGGTEAFF
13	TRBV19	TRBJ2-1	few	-	TGTGCCACCTTTAGCGGCTCCTACAATGAGCAGTTCTTC	CATFSGSYNEQFF
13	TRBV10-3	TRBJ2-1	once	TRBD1	TGTGCCATCAGTTCGACAGGGTCCAATGAGCAGTTCTTC	CAISSTGSNEQFF
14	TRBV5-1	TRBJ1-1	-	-	TGCGCCAGCAACGAAGGGGCAATGAACACTGAAGCTTTCTTT	CASNEGAMNTEAFF
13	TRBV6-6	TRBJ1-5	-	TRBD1	TGTGCCATTTCGAGACAGGGAAATCAGCCCCAGCATTTT	CAISRQGNQPQHF
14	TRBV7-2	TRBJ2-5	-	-	TGTGCCAGCAGCTTCAGCGTTCGTAAAGAGACCCAGTACTTC	CASSFSVRKETQYF
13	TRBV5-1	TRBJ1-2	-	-	TGCGCCAGCAGCCTAGGGACAAACTATGGCTACACCTTC	CASSLGTNYGYTF
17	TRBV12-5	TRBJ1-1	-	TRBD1	TGTGCTAGTGGCATGAAAAGGACAGGGGATATGAACACTGAAGCTTTCTTT	CASGMKRTGDMNTEAFF
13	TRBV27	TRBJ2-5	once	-	TGTGCCAGCAGTTTAAACAGGGTGGAGACCCAGTACTTC	CASSLNRVETQYF
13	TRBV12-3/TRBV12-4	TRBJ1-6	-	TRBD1	TGTGCCAGCAGCGGACAGGGAGGTCTAACCCTCCACTTT	CASSGQGGLTLHF
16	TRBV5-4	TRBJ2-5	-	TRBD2	TGTGCCAGCAGCCCACTGGGACTAGCGGGAGCAGAGACCCAGTACTTC	CASSPLGLAGAETQYF
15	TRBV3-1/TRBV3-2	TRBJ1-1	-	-	TGTGCCAGCAGCCCAAGACAGGTCGGGAACACTGAAGCTTTCTTT	CASSPRQVGNTEAFF
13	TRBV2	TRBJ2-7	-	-	TGTGCCAGCGCGGAGACCGCCTCCTACGAGCAGTACTTC	CASAETASYEQYF
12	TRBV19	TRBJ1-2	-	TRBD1	TGTGCCAGTAGGACAGGGAACTATGGCTACACCTTC	CASRTGNYGYTF
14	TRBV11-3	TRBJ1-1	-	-	TGTGCCAGCAGCTTAAAGGAGGGGAACACTGAAGCTTTCTTT	CASSLKEGNTEAFF
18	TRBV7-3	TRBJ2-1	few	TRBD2	TGTGCCAGCAGCTCCCAACCGAGCGGGAGGGCCGGTTACAATGAGCAGTTCTTC	CASSSQPSGRAGYNEQFF
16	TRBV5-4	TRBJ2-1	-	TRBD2	TGTGCCAGCAGACTCCGAGGCGGGAGGGCCTACAATGAGCAGTTCTTC	CASRLRGGRAYNEQFF
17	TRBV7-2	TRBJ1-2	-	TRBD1	TGTGCCAGCAGCTTAGACGGGACAGGGCTGATTGTCAATGGCTACACCTTC	CASSLDGTGLIVNGYTF
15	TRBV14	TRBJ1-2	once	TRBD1	TGTGCCAGCAGCCAACTACAGGGGTATGACTATGGCTACACCTTC	CASSQLQGYDYGYTF
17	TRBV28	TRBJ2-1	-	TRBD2	TGTGCCAGCGGGGTTAGCGGGAGGGCCAACTCCTACAATGAGCAGTTCTTC	CASGVSGRANSYNEQFF
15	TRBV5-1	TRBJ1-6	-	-	TGCGCCAGCAGCTTGGAGAGCTCCTATAATTCACCCCTCCACTTT	CASSLESSYNSPLHF
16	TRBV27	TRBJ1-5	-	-	TGTGCCAGCAGTTTCTCCAGGGGTTATAGCAATCAGCCCCAGCATTTT	CASSFSRGYSNQPQHF
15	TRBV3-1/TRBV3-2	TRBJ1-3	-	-	TGTGCCAGCAGCCACGGGGTCGGGGTTGGAAACACCATATATTTT	CASSHGVGVGNTIYF